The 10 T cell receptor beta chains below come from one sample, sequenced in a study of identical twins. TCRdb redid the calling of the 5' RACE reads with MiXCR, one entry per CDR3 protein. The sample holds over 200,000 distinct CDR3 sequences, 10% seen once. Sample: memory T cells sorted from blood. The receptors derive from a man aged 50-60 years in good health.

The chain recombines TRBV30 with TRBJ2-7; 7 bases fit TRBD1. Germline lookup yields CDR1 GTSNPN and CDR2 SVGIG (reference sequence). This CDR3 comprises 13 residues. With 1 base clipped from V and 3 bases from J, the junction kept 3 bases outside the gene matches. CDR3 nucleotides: TGTGCCTGGAGTGCTGGGACAGACTACGAGCAGTACTTC. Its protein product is CAWSAGTDYEQYF.

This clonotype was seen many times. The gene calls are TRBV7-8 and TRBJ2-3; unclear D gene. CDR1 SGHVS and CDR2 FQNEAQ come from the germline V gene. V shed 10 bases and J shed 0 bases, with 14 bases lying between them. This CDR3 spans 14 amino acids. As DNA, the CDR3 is TGTGCCATCGTTCTTGTCGGTAGCACAGATACGCAGTATTTT. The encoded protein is CAIVLVGSTDTQYF.

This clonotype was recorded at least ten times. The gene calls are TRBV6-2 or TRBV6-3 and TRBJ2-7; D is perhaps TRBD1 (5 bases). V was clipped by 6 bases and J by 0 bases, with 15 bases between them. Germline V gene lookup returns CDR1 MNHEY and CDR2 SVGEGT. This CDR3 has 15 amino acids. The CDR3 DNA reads TGTGCCAGCAGCGGAACAGGAAGCTTCTCCTACGAGCAGTACTTC. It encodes CASSGTGSFSYEQYF.

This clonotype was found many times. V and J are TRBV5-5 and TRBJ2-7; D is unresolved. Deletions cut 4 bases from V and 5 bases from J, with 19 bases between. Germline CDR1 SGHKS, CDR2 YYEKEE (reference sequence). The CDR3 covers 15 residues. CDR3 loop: CASSPRHGRIDEQYF. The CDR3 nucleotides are TGTGCCAGCAGCCCTCGCCACGGGCGGATAGACGAGCAGTACTTC. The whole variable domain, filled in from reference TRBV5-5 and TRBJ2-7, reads DAGVTQSPTHLIKTRGQQVTLRCSPISGHKSVSWYQQVLGQGPQFIFQYYEKEERGRGNFPDRFSARQFPNYSSELNVNALLLGDSALYLCASSPRHGRIDEQYFGPGTRLTVT.

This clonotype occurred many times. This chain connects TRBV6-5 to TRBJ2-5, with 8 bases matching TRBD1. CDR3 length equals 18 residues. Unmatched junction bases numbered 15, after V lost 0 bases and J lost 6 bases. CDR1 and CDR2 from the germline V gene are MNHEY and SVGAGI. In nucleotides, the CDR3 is TGTGCCAGCAGTTACTCGATTTTCACGCAGGGGGCCCGGAAGACCCAGTACTTC. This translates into CASSYSIFTQGARKTQYF.

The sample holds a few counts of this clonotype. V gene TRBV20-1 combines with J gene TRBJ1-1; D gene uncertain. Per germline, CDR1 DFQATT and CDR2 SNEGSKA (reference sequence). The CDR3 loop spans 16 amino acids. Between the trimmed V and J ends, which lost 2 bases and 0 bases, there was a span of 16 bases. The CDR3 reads CSARKSEQNLNTEAFF. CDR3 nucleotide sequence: TGCAGTGCTAGAAAGAGCGAACAGAACCTGAACACTGAAGCTTTCTTT.

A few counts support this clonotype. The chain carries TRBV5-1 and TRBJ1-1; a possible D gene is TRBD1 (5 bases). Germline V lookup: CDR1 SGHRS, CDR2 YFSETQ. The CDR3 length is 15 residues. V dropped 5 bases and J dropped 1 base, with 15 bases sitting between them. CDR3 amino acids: CASRSPGRPNTEAFF. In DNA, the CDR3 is TGCGCCAGCAGGTCCCCGGGACGGCCGAACACTGAAGCTTTCTTT.

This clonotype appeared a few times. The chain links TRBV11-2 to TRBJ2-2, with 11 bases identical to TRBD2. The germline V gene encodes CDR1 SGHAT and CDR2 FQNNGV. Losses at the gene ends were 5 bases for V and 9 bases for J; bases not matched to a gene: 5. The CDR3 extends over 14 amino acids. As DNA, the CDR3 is TGTGCCAGCAGCAATATAGCGGGAGGGCGGGAGCTGTTTTTT. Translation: CASSNIAGGRELFF.

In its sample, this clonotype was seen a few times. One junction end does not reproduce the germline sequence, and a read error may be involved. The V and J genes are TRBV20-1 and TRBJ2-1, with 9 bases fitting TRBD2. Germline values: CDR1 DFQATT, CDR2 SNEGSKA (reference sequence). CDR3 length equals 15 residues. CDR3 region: CSAGYGGGAFHDQFF. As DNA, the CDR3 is TGCAGTGCAGGGTATGGCGGGGGGGCCTTCCATGATCAGTTCTTC.

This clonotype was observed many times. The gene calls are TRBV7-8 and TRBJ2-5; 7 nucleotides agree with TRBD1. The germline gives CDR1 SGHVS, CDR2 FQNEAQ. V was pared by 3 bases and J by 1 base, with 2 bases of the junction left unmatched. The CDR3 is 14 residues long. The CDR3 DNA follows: TGTGCCAGCAGCTTGGGACAGCTCCAAGAGACCCAGTACTTC. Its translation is CASSLGQLQETQYF.